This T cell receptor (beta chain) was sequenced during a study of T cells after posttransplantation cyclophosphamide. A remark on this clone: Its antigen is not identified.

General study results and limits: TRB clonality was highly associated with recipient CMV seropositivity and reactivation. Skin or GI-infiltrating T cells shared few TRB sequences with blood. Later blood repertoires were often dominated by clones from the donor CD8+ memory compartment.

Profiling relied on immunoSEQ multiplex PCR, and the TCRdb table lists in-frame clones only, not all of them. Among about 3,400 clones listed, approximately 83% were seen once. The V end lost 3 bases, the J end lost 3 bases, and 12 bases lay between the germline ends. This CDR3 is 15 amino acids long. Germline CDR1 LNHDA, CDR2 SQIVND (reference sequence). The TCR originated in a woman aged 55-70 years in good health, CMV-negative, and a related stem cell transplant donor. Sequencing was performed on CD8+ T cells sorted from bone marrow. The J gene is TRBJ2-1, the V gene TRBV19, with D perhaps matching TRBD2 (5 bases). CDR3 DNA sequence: TGTGCCAGTAGTATTGGAGGTGCCGGCTACAATGAGCAGTTCTTC. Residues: CASSIGGAGYNEQFF.